This T cell receptor beta chain comes out of a study of beta chain features in type 1 diabetes. Study information: Cell yields, gender and age were comparable in patients and healthy donors. Sorted cells, 90 million to 130 million in number, were examined across all samples.

Sorted CD4+ subsets: naive, central memory, regulatory, stem cell-like memory (CD45RO/CCR7/CD25/CD127/CD95/CD27 panel). Expressed TCRB transcripts got sequenced, as all isolated RNA was reverse transcribed. The table came from immunoSEQ multiplex PCR; TCRdb's copy has only in-frame clones and leaves some out. Of 300,000 or so clones in the sample, about 13% were seen once. Germline-derived CDR1 and CDR2 are MDHEN and SYDVKM. V shed 5 bases, J shed 7 bases, and the junction held 10 bases outside the gene matches. CDR3 length: 14 residues. As for this clone: Its antigen remains unidentified.

Study-wide results and limits: Equally in patients and controls, shorter templates might have been favored by PCR. Moderate yet significant TCRB CDR3 shortening was seen in Type 1 diabetes patients in all four CD4+ subsets.

This clonotype originated in a woman between 18 and 29 years old with type 1 diabetes. This chain connects TRBV28 to TRBJ2-7, with 8 positions matching TRBD2. The specimen sequenced was naive CD4+ T cells from blood. CDR3 DNA: TGTGCCAGCAGTAGGCCGGGAGGGCCGGGGGAGCAGTACTTC. This translates into CASSRPGGPGEQYF.